The TCR beta chain described here comes from a study of blood T cells in healthy people across ages. The CDR3 has 15 amino acids. The ends were cut back, 5 bases at V and 0 bases at J, with 11 bases in the middle. CDR1 and CDR2 (germline): KGHSY, FQNENV. The second PCR ran about 6 to 11 cycles with a sample-barcoded 5' primer and J-beta primers. Any given sample supplied a minimum of 2.5 million CDR3-containing paired-end reads. TCRdb re-called the 5' RACE reads through MiXCR, storing one row per CDR3 protein. The sample has hundreds of thousands of distinct CDR3 sequences, roughly 50% seen once; the top ten hold 30% to 35%.

Sequenced: blood. The genes are TRBV16 and TRBJ1-3; TRBD1 is a possible D gene (5 bases). The origin of this receptor is a woman between 55 and 75 years old in good health. In DNA form, the CDR3 reads TGTGCCAGCAGCACGGGGGGTATCTCTGGAAACACCATATATTTT. Translation: CASSTGGISGNTIYF. The complete variable domain, with remaining parts taken from reference TRBV16 and TRBJ1-3, reads GEEVAQTPKHLVRGEGQKAKLYCAPIKGHSYVFWYQQVLKNEFKFLISFQNENVFDETGMPKERFSAKCLPNSPCSLEIQATKLEDSAVYFCASSTGGISGNTIYFGEGSWLTVV.